The source of this T cell receptor (beta chain) is a study of PD-1 blockade in classical Hodgkin lymphoma (TCRdb year 2020). With respect to the entire study: Nivolumab dosing was 3 mg/kg intravenously every 2 weeks, continuing until either disease progression or unacceptable toxicity. The study used CyTOF and TCR beta sequencing to define a peripheral blood immune signature of response to PD-1 blockade in classical Hodgkin lymphoma. The full study reports these points: Lower diversity was seen in patients whose nivolumab began less than 1 year after ASCT, and these patients were left out of later analyses so that immune reconstitution would not confound the results. Newly diagnosed patients were reported to have lower baseline TCR diversity than healthy donors, and relapsed/refractory patients were reported to have lower baseline TCR diversity still. CD4+ but not CD8+ TCR diversity rose significantly by C4D1 (p=0.0027 vs p=0.16), most apparent in complete responders (p=0.02). The study was limited to a single clinical trial cohort, and causes of repertoire differences, possibly disease activity or prior therapy, remained undefined. Trial patients with a complete response had baseline diversity similar to that of newly diagnosed patients, while partial responders and progressors had significantly lower diversity.

The sample's time point label, decoded: cycle 4 day 1 (C4D1), after more than five weeks of nivolumab. Relapse after autologous stem cell transplantation had occurred in all trial patients, and cohorts A, B and C were distinguished by prior brentuximab vedotin exposure. The trial cohort included fewer than 60 patients with relapsed/refractory classical Hodgkin lymphoma, and each patient had a best overall response of complete response, partial response or progressive disease. Single-agent nivolumab was administered to trial patients in the multi-cohort phase II CheckMate 205 trial. An independent review committee assessed best overall response using the 2007 International Working Group response criteria. PBMCs from the trial were collected at three points: immediately before nivolumab initiation (C1D1), and during therapy at cycle 2 day 1 and cycle 4 day 1. Peripheral blood was collected in 8 mL Vacutainer Cell Preparation Tubes, from which PBMCs were isolated by centrifugation and then cryopreserved.

The Qiagen DNeasy kit was used to extract genomic DNA both from unsorted PBMCs and from the negatively selected CD4+ and CD8+ fractions. Amplification of TCR beta CDR3 regions was done by immunoSEQ multiplex PCR with primers that anneal to V and J segments. Amplification bias was minimized using a synthetic immune receptor repertoire, and residual bias was removed computationally after sequencing. As for the authors' bioinformatics: Custom Python scripts were used to quantify repertoire diversity as the Shannon entropy index. Unsorted, CD4+ and CD8+ repertoires were examined separately, except in combined analyses, for which CD4+ and CD8+ sequences were merged in silico. A clone counted as expanded when the clone's frequency after treatment rose at least 2-fold relative to C1D1, and clones undetected at baseline were given a pseudocount of 0.5. Clones with 0 or 1 copy at C1D1 were defined as singleton clones, while clones with 2 or more copies were defined as non-singleton clones. Clones expanded in unsorted samples were annotated as CD4+, CD8+ or unknown by matching protein sequences in sorted samples from the same patient. Wilcoxon tests on paired samples were used to test changes in diversity from C1D1 to C4D1. The source is immuneACCESS, and TCRdb retained only in-frame sequences with V and J called. Part of the clones is not carried over; for the studies checked, unresolved V genes explain less than half of this, and the remainder is unexplained. Clonal size and the V and J genes are those of that table, whereas D and trimming came from the DNA. This sample is represented by about 96,000 clones; 90% to 95% of them were singletons. The top ten clones comprise under 2% of the sample.

The table lists this clone with a count of one. Its cognate antigen has yet to be identified. Per-nucleotide qualities are absent, and no much larger clonotype sits a single base away. V ends up 0 bases short and J 6 bases short, with an unmatched junction base count of 8. Spanning cysteine to phenylalanine, the CDR3 consists of 17 amino acids. CDR3 DNA is the only sequence kept; it has 51 bases, read in frame from the first base. CDR1 SGDLS and CDR2 YYNGEE are derived from the germline V gene. The sequence came from a human donor with classical Hodgkin lymphoma. The source was peripheral blood mononuclear cells (PBMCs), collected before the fourth cycle of nivolumab. The chain employs TRBV9 and TRBJ2-2; 10 junctional bases match TRBD2. The CDR3 region reads CASSVEGPAGGSGELFF. The DNA reads TGTGCCAGCAGCGTAGAGGGCCCAGCGGGAGGGTCCGGGGAGCTGTTTTTT.